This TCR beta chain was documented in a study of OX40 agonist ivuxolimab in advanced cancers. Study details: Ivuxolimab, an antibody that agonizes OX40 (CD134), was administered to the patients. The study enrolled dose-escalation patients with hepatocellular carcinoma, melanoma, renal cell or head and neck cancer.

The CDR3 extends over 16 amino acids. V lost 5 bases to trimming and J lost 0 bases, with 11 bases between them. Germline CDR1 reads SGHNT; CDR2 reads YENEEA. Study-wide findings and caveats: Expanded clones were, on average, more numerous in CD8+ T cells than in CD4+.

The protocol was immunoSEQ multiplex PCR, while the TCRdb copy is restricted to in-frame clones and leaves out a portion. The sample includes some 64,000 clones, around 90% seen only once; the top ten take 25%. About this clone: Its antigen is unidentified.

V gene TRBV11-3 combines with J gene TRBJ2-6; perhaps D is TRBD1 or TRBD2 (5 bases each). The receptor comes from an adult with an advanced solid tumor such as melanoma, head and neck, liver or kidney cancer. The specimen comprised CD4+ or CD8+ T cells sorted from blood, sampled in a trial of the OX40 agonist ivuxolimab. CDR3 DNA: TGTGCCAGCAGCGTCCGGGACGGCTCTGGGGCCAACGTCCTGACTTTC. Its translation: CASSVRDGSGANVLTF.